One and the same sample provided the 20 T cell receptor beta chains below, sequenced in a study of regulatory T cells in long-lasting Graves disease. Sequencing libraries for TCR beta were prepared with iRepertoire HTBI primers and Arm-PCR of CDR3 regions. TCRdb re-analysed the multiplex PCR reads in MiXCR, keeping a single row per CDR3 protein. The sample carries about 470,000 distinct CDR3 sequences, roughly 21% recorded once. Time point described: persistent/refractory GD, antithyroid drugs over 5 years with positive TRAb. Generation of the TCR library employed RNA extracted from PBMCs. Sequencing was performed on peripheral blood mononuclear cells (PBMCs), taken when the disease was refractory, from a patient treated with antithyroid drugs. Source of these receptors: a female donor with Graves disease.

As regards this clonotype: A junction end diverges from the germline sequence, so it may reflect a read error. The rearrangement links TRBV28 to TRBJ1-5; D not resolved. Germline lookup yields CDR1 MDHEN and CDR2 SYDVKM. CDR3 length: 14 residues. Written as DNA, the CDR3 is TGTGCCAGTAGTTTAAGGTCGGACAATCAGCCCCAGCATTTT. It encodes CASSLRSDNQPQHF.

The rearrangement joins TRBV12-3 or TRBV12-4 to TRBJ1-3; D unresolved. V shed 10 bases and J shed 4 bases, with 14 bases lying between them. The length of the CDR3 is 13 residues. CDR3 DNA: TGTGCCACAACGACGGCGCAGGGAAACACCATATATTTT. Amino acid sequence: CATTTAQGNTIYF.

This clonotype was seen a handful of times. This rearrangement joins TRBV6-1 to TRBJ1-1; D is unclear. Germline-derived CDR1 and CDR2 are MNHNS and SASEGT. Trimming cost V 5 bases and J 4 bases, with 14 bases left between them. This CDR3 spans 14 amino acids. CDR3 loop: CASSLLHGGTEAFF. The CDR3 DNA follows: TGTGCCAGCAGTCTCCTACACGGAGGCACTGAAGCTTTCTTT.

V gene TRBV20-1 combines with J gene TRBJ1-1; possibly TRBD1 for D (5 bases). This CDR3 comprises 17 residues. V shed 0 bases and J shed 5 bases, with 22 bases lying between them. In germline, CDR1 is DFQATT, CDR2 SNEGSKA (reference sequence). CDR3 loop: CSARDRKGWHPVTEAFF. CDR3 DNA sequence: TGCAGTGCTAGAGATAGAAAGGGGTGGCACCCTGTTACTGAAGCTTTCTTT.

This clonotype was counted at least ten times. The chain uses TRBV15 and TRBJ2-5, with D perhaps matching TRBD2 (6 bases). V was cut by 0 bases and J by 5 bases, with 22 bases left in between. The CDR3 extends over 18 amino acids. From germline, CDR1 is LNHNV and CDR2 YYDKDF (reference sequence). The CDR3 DNA reads TGTGCCACCAGCAGAGATTCCGGGAGTGGAGAATCGGAGGAGACCCAGTACTTC. It specifies CATSRDSGSGESEETQYF.

This chain connects TRBV7-9 to TRBJ2-7; D is possibly TRBD1 (6 bases). CDR1 and CDR2 (germline): SEHNR, FQNEAQ (reference sequence). This CDR3 is 15 amino acids long. V was clipped by 0 bases and J by 0 bases, with 9 bases between them. The CDR3 sequence is CASSLAPGDSYEQYF. CDR3 coding DNA: TGTGCCAGCAGCTTAGCGCCAGGGGACTCCTACGAGCAGTACTTC.

This chain uses TRBV20-1 with TRBJ1-5, with a possible D match to TRBD1 (5 bases). V dropped 3 bases and J dropped 4 bases, with 13 bases sitting between them. The germline CDR1 and CDR2 sequences are DFQATT and SNEGSKA (reference sequence). The CDR3 has 14 residues. The CDR3 loop reads CSARQGVENQPQHF. The DNA of the CDR3 is TGCAGTGCTAGGCAGGGAGTAGAAAATCAGCCCCAGCATTTT.

This clonotype has a count of ten or more. The rearrangement uses TRBV19 and TRBJ1-2; D gene uncertain. Germline CDR1 LNHDA, CDR2 SQIVND (reference sequence). This CDR3 is 17 amino acids long. The germline V and J ends were trimmed by 7 bases and 0 bases, with 21 bases remaining between them. The CDR3: CASKALSVIESNYGYTF. DNA of the CDR3: TGTGCCAGTAAGGCACTGTCAGTGATCGAGTCTAACTATGGCTACACCTTC.

The V and J genes are TRBV6-1 and TRBJ1-1; D is possibly TRBD1 (6 bases). V was pared by 0 bases and J by 8 bases, with 10 bases between. Germline assignment: CDR1 MNHNS and CDR2 SASEGT. The CDR3 runs 13 residues. DNA of the CDR3: TGTGCCAGCAGTGAAGCGGGGGGGGGCGAAGCTTTCTTT. Translated, it gives CASSEAGGGEAFF.

At least ten counts were recorded for this clonotype. This chain uses TRBV28 with TRBJ1-1, with a tentative D call TRBD1 (6 bases). V shed 2 bases and J shed 4 bases, with 20 bases lying between them. Germline V CDR1 and CDR2: MDHEN, SYDVKM. This CDR3 has 17 amino acids. The CDR3 reads CASSLIWTERGSTEAFF. CDR3 sequence (DNA): TGTGCCAGCAGTTTAATCTGGACAGAACGGGGGTCCACTGAAGCTTTCTTT.

This clonotype was counted many times. This chain links TRBV28 with TRBJ1-5, with unresolved D. This CDR3 region has 14 residues. The ends were cut back, 1 base at V and 7 bases at J, with 11 bases in the middle. Germline V gives CDR1 MDHEN, CDR2 SYDVKM. The DNA of the CDR3 is TGTGCCAGCAGTTTATTATCCGGGAGGCAGCCCCAGCATTTT. Translated, it gives CASSLLSGRQPQHF.

There are a few counts of this clonotype. This chain uses TRBV20-1 with TRBJ1-4; maybe TRBD1 (6 bases). Germline V lookup: CDR1 DFQATT, CDR2 SNEGSKA (reference sequence). The CDR3 extends over 13 amino acids. Trimming took off 6 bases at V and 3 bases at J, with 11 bases between the two ends. As DNA, the CDR3 is TGCAGTGCATCACAGGGAGCTAATGAAAAACTGTTTTTT. As protein: CSASQGANEKLFF.

This clonotype was detected many times. The chain is built from TRBV11-2 and TRBJ2-4, with TRBD2 matching 7 bases. Germline CDR1 and CDR2: SGHAT and FQNNGV. With V trimmed by 1 base and J by 0 bases, 9 bases remained unmatched. CDR3 length: 18 residues. The CDR3 coding sequence is TGTGCCAGCAGCTTAGGCGGTTTCGGGGGGTTAGCCAAAAACATTCAGTACTTC. As protein: CASSLGGFGGLAKNIQYF.

This clonotype was detected a few times. V and J are TRBV6-2 or TRBV6-3 and TRBJ1-2; D remains unclear. CDR1 MNHEY and CDR2 SVGEGT come from the germline V gene. The CDR3 is 14 residues long. V lost 5 bases and J 2 bases, leaving 12 bases between the germline ends. CDR3 residues: CASSVNGRNYGYTF. In nucleotides, the CDR3 is TGTGCCAGCAGTGTCAATGGGCGAAACTATGGCTACACCTTC.

This sequence joins TRBV28 and TRBJ2-7; 7 nucleotides align to TRBD1. Germline assignment: CDR1 MDHEN and CDR2 SYDVKM. The CDR3 length is 16 residues. The junction had 8 bases not matched to a gene; V was cut back by 1 base and J by 2 bases. The CDR3 DNA reads TGTGCCAGCAGTTTATTCTGGACAGGACGAACCTACGAGCAGTACTTC. It codes for CASSLFWTGRTYEQYF.

This clonotype was recorded at least ten times. The genes are TRBV28 and TRBJ2-7; D gene uncertain. The CDR3 runs to 14 residues. Deletions cut 5 bases from V and 0 bases from J, with 11 bases between. Germline V gene lookup returns CDR1 MDHEN and CDR2 SYDVKM. The CDR3 protein is CASSQPGNSYEQYF. CDR3 bases: TGTGCCAGCAGTCAGCCAGGCAACTCCTACGAGCAGTACTTC.

This clonotype was detected many times. This chain joins TRBV6-2 or TRBV6-3 and TRBJ2-2; 11 nucleotides match TRBD2. The CDR3 is 19 amino acids. The V gene end was trimmed by 3 bases and the J gene end by 1 base; junction bases not matched to a gene: 10. Germline lookup yields CDR1 MNHEY and CDR2 SVGEGT. As DNA, the CDR3 is TGTGCCAGCAGTTATGAGCCAGAGGGGACTAGCGGGAACACCGGGGAGCTGTTTTTT. Translation: CASSYEPEGTSGNTGELFF.

The V call is TRBV7-9, the J call TRBJ2-7; D remains unclear. Germline V CDR1 and CDR2: SEHNR, FQNEAQ (reference sequence). The CDR3 runs to 13 residues. With 4 bases removed from V and 4 bases from J, the gap between germline ends came to 11 bases. The CDR3 spells CASSSLQSYEQYF. The CDR3 bases are TGTGCCAGCAGCTCCCTCCAGTCATACGAGCAGTACTTC.

This clonotype was detected only a few times. V is TRBV20-1 and J is TRBJ1-6, with D possibly being TRBD1 (6 bases). CDR1 is DFQATT and CDR2 is SNEGSKA in the germline V gene (reference sequence). Trimming removed 2 bases from V and 8 bases from J, with 13 bases in between. This CDR3 is 14 amino acids long. CDR3 bases: TGCAGTGCTAGACCGACAGGAGAGGATTCACCCCTCCACTTT. Amino acid sequence: CSARPTGEDSPLHF.

In its sample, this clonotype was seen many times. V usage is TRBV5-6 and J usage is TRBJ1-1; D uncertain. The CDR3 sequence is 12 residues long. V lost 4 bases and J 6 bases, leaving 10 bases between the germline ends. Germline V gives CDR1 SGHDT, CDR2 YYEEEE. CDR3 bases: TGTGCCAGCAGCCCGAGGAATTCTGAAGCTTTCTTT. Amino acid sequence: CASSPRNSEAFF.